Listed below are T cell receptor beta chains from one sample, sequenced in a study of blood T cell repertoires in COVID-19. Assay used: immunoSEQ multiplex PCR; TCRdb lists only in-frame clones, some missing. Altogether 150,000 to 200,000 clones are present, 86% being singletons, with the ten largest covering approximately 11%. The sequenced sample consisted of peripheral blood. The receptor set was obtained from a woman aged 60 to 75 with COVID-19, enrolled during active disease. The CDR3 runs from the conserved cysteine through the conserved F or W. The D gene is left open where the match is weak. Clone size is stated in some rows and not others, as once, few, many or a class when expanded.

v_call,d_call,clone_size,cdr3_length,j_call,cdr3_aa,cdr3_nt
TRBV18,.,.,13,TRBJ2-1,CASSPNQYNEQFF,TGTGCCAGCTCACCAAACCAGTACAATGAGCAGTTCTTC
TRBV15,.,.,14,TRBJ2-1,CATSRKTGYNEQFF,TGTGCCACCAGCAGAAAAACAGGTTACAATGAGCAGTTCTTC
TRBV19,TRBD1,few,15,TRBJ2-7,CASSSRTGLTYEQYF,TGTGCCAGTAGCTCAAGGACAGGGTTAACCTACGAGCAGTACTTC
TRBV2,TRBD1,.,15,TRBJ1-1,CASSEADRGNTEAFF,TGTGCCAGCAGTGAAGCCGACAGGGGGAACACTGAAGCTTTCTTT
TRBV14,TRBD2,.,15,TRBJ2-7,CASSQDRREGIEQYF,TGTGCCAGCAGCCAAGATAGGCGGGAGGGTATCGAGCAGTACTTC
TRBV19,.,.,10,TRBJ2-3,CASFTDTQYF,TGTGCCTCCTTCACAGATACGCAGTATTTT
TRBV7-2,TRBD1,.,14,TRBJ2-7,CASSLAHTGDEQYF,TGTGCCAGCAGCTTAGCCCATACAGGGGACGAGCAGTACTTC
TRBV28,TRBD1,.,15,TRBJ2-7,CASSLSDRGIYEQYF,TGTGCCAGCAGTTTATCCGACAGGGGAATATACGAGCAGTACTTC
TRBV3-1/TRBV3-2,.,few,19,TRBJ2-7,CASSQDWYPGSGVRYEQYF,TGTGCCAGCAGCCAAGATTGGTACCCGGGTTCAGGGGTTCGCTACGAGCAGTACTTC
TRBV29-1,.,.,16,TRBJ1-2,CSVKRGTGSKEYGYTF,TGCAGCGTCAAAAGAGGAACAGGGAGTAAGGAATATGGCTACACCTTC
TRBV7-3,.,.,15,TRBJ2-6,CASSAQSSGANVLTF,TGTGCCAGCAGCGCACAGAGCTCTGGGGCCAACGTCCTGACTTTC
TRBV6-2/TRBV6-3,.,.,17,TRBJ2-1,CASSYSSSGHSYNEQFF,TGTGCCAGCAGTTACTCGTCCAGCGGCCACTCCTACAATGAGCAGTTCTTC
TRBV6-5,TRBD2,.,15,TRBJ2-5,CASRRAGAVRETQYF,TGTGCCAGCAGAAGGGCGGGAGCGGTTAGGGAGACCCAGTACTTC
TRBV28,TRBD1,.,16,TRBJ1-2,CASRVQGARGNYGYTF,TGTGCCAGCAGAGTACAGGGGGCGCGTGGTAACTATGGCTACACCTTC
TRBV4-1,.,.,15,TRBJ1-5,CASSQNGQSNQPQHF,TGCGCCAGCAGCCAAAATGGACAAAGCAATCAGCCCCAGCATTTT
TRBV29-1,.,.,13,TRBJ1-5,CSVEAGSNQPQHF,TGCAGCGTTGAGGCAGGGAGCAATCAGCCCCAGCATTTT
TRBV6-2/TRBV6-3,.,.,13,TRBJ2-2,CASSPAAPGELFF,TGTGCCAGCAGTCCCGCGGCCCCCGGGGAGCTGTTTTTT
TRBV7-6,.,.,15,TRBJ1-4,CASSHLAGSDEKLFF,TGTGCCAGCAGCCACCTCGCGGGGTCTGACGAAAAACTGTTTTTT
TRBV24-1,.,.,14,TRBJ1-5,CATSDNDRNQPQHF,TGTGCCACCAGTGACAACGACAGAAATCAGCCCCAGCATTTT
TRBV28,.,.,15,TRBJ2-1,CASSLKRISYNEQFF,TGTGCCAGCAGTTTGAAGCGGATCTCCTACAATGAGCAGTTCTTC
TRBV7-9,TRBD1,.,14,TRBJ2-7,CASSSGTGVYEQYF,TGTGCCAGCAGCTCCGGGACAGGGGTCTACGAGCAGTACTTC
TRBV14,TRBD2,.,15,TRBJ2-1,CASSQDLAGGGEQFF,TGTGCCAGCAGCCAAGATTTAGCGGGAGGTGGTGAGCAGTTCTTC
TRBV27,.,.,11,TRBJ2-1,CASSGAGEQFF,TGTGCCAGCAGTGGAGCCGGAGAGCAGTTCTTC
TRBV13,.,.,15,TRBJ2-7,CASSLRGDTAYEQYF,TGTGCCAGCAGCCTCCGTGGGGACACGGCCTACGAGCAGTACTTC
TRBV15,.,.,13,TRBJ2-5,CATSRVGAETQYF,TGTGCCACCAGCAGAGTAGGGGCAGAGACCCAGTACTTC
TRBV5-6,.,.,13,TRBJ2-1,CASSSGRGDEQFF,TGTGCCAGCAGCTCGGGGAGAGGAGATGAGCAGTTCTTC
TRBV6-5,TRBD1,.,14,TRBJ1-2,CASSGPGTVYGYTF,TGTGCCAGCAGCGGACCCGGGACAGTGTATGGCTACACCTTC
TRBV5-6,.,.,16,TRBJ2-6,CASSRWGGSGANVLTF,TGTGCCAGCAGCCGGTGGGGGGGCTCAGGGGCCAACGTCCTGACTTTC
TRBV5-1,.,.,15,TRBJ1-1,CASSLGSGIDTEAFF,TGCGCCAGCAGCTTGGGGTCGGGTATAGACACTGAAGCTTTCTTT
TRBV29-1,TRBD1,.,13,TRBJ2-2,CSVERDRNGELFF,TGCAGCGTTGAAAGGGACAGGAATGGGGAGCTGTTTTTT
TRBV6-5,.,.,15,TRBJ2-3,CASSYRAGSTDTQYF,TGTGCCAGCAGTTACCGGGCAGGGAGCACAGATACGCAGTATTTT
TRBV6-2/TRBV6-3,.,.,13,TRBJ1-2,CASSPRESRGYTF,TGTGCCAGCAGTCCCCGGGAGTCTCGGGGCTACACCTTC
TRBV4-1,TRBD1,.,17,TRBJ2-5,CASSQGRGTGVEETQYF,TGCGCCAGCAGCCAAGGCCGGGGGACAGGGGTTGAAGAGACCCAGTACTTC
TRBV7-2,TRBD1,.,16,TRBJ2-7,CASSLARQGYSYEQYF,TGTGCCAGCAGCTTAGCCCGACAGGGTTACTCCTACGAGCAGTACTTC
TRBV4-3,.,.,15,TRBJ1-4,CASSQASQANEKLFF,TGCGCCAGCAGCCAAGCTTCACAGGCTAATGAAAAACTGTTTTTT
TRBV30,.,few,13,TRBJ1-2,CAWSLEFNYGYTF,TGTGCCTGGAGTTTGGAGTTTAACTATGGCTACACCTTC
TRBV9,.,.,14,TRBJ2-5,CASSVGATQETQYF,TGTGCCAGCAGCGTAGGGGCAACACAAGAGACCCAGTACTTC